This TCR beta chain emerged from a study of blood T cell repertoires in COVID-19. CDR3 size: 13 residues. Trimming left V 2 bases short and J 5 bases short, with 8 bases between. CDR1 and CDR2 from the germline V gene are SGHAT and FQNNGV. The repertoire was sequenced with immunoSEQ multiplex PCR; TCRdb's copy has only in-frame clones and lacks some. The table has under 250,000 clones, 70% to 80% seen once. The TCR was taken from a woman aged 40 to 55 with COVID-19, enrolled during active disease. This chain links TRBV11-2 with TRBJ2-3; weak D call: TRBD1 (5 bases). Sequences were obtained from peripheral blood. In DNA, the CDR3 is TGTGCCAGCAGCTTAAGCCAGGGAGATACGCAGTATTTT. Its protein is CASSLSQGDTQYF.